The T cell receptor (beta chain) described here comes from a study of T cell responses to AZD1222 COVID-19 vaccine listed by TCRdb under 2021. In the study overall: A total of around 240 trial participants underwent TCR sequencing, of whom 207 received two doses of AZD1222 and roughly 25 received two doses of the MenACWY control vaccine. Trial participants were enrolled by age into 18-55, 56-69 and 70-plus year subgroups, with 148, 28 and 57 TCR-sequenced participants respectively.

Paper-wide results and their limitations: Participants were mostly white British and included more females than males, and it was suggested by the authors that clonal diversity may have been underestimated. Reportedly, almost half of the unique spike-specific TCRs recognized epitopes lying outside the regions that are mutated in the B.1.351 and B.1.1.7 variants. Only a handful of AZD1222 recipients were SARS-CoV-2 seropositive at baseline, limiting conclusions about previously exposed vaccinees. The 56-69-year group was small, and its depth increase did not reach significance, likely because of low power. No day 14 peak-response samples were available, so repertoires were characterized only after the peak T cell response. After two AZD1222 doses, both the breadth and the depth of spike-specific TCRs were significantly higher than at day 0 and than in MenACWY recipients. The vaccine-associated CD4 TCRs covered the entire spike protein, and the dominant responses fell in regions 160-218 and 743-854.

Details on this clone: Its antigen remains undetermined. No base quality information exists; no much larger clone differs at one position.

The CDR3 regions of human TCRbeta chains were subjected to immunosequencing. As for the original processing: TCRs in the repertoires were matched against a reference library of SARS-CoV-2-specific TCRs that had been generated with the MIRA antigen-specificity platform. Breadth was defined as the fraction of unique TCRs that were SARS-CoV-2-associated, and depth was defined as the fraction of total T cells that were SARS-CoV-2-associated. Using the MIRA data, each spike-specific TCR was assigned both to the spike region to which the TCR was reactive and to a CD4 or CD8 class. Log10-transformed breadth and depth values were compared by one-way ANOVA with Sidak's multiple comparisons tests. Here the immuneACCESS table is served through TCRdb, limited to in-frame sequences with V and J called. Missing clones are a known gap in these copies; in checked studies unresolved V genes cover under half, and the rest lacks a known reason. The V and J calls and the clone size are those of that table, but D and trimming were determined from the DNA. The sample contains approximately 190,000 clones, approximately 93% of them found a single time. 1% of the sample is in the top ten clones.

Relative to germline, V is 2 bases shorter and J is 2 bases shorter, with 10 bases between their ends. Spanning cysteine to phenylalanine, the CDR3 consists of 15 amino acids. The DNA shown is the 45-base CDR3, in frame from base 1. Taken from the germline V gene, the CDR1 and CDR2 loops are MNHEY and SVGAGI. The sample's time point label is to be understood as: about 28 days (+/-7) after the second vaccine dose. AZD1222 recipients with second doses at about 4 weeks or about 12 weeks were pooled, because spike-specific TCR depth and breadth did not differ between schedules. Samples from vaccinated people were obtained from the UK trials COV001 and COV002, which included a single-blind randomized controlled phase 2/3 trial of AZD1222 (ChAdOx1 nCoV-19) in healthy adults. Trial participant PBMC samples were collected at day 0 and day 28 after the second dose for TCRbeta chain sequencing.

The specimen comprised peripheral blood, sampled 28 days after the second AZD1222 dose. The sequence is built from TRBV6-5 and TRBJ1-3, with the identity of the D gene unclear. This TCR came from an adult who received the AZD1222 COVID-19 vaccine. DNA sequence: TGTGCCAGCAGTTACGGGCCACTCCCTGGAAACACCATATATTTT. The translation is CASSYGPLPGNTIYF.